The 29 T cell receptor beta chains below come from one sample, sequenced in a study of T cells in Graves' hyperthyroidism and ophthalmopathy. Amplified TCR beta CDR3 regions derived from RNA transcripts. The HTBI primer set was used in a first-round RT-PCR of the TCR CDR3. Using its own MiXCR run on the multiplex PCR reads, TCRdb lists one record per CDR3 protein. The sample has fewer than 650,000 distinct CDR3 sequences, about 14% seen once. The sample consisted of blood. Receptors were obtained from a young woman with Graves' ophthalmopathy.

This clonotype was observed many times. CDR3 nucleotide sequence: TGTGCCAGCGCGGGCAAGCAAACCCGCACAGATACGCAGTATTTT. Translated: CASAGKQTRTDTQYF. This chain connects TRBV2 to TRBJ2-3; maybe TRBD2 (5 bases). Looked up from germline, CDR1 is SNHLY and CDR2 is FYNNEI. Trimming took off 8 bases at V and 1 base at J, with 16 bases between the two ends. The CDR3 is 15 residues long.

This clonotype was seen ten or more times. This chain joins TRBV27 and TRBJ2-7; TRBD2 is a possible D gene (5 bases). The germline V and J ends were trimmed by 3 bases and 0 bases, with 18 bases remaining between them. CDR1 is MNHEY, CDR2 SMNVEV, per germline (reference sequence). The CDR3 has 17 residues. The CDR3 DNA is TGTGCCAGCAGTTTTAAGAGCGGAGCGGTAGACTCCTACGAGCAGTACTTC. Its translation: CASSFKSGAVDSYEQYF.

The CDR3 DNA sequence: TGTGCCAGCAGCCAAGAGTACACCGGGACTAGCGGGATTTACGAGCAGTACTTC. Its protein is CASSQEYTGTSGIYEQYF. V gene TRBV4-2 combines with J gene TRBJ2-7, with TRBD2 matching over 13 bases. The CDR3 contains 18 residues. Germline CDR1 reads LGHNA; CDR2 reads YNFKEQ. V was pared by 0 bases and J by 4 bases, with 9 bases of the junction left unmatched.

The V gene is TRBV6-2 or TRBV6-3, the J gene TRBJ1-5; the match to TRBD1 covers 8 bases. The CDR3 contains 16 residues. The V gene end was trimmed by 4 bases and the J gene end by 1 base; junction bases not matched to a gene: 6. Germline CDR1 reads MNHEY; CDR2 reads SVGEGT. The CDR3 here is CASSSHRQGSNQPQHF. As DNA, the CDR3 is TGTGCCAGCAGTTCGCACCGACAGGGGAGCAATCAGCCCCAGCATTTT.

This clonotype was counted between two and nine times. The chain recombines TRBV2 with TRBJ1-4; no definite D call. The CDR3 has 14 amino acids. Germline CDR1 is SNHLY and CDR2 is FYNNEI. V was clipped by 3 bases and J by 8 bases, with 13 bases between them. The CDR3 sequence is CASSEWGLPEKLFF. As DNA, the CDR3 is TGTGCCAGCAGTGAGTGGGGTCTTCCCGAAAAACTGTTTTTT.

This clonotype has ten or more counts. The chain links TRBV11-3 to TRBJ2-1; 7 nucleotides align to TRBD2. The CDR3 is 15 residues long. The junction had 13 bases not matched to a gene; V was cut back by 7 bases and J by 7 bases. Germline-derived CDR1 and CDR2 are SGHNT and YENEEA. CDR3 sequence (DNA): TGTGCCAGCACCGCAATAAGGGACGGGGGGAATGAGCAGTTCTTC. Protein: CASTAIRDGGNEQFF.

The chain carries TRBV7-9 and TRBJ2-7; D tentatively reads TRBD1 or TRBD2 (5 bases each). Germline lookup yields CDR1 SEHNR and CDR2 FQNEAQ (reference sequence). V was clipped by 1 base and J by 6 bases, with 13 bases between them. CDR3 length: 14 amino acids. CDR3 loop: CASSLGDPVVEQYF. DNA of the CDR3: TGTGCCAGCAGCTTAGGGGACCCTGTGGTCGAGCAGTACTTC.

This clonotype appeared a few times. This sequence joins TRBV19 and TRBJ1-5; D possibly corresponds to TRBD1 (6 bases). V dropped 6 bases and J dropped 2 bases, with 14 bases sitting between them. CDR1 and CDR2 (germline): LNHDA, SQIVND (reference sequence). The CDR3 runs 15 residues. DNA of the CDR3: TGTGCCAGTAGCTACGACAGGTACCGCAATCAGCCCCAGCATTTT. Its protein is CASSYDRYRNQPQHF.

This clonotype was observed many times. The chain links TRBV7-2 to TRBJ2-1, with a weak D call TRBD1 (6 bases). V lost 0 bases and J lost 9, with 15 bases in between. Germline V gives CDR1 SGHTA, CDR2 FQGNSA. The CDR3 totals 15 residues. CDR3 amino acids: CASSLAGLGAAEQFF. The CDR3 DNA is TGTGCCAGCAGCTTAGCGGGGCTGGGGGCTGCTGAGCAGTTCTTC.

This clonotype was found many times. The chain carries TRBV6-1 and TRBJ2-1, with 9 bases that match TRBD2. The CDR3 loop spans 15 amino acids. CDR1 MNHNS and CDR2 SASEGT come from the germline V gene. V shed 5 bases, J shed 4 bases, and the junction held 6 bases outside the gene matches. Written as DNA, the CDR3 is TGTGCCAGCAGTTATAGCGGGAGTCTGTACAATGAGCAGTTCTTC. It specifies CASSYSGSLYNEQFF.

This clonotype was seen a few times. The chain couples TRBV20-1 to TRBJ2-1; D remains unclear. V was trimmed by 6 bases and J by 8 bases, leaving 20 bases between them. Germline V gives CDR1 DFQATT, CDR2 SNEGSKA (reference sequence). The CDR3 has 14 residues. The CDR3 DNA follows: TGCAGTGCCAGTAGTCCAGGAGAACCTTATGAGCAGTTCTTC. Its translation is CSASSPGEPYEQFF.

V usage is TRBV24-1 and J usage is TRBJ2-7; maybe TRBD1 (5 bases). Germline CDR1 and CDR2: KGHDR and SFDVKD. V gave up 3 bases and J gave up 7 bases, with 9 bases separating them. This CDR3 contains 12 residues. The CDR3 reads CATSDPTGEQYF. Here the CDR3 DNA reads TGTGCCACCAGTGATCCCACAGGAGAGCAGTACTTC.

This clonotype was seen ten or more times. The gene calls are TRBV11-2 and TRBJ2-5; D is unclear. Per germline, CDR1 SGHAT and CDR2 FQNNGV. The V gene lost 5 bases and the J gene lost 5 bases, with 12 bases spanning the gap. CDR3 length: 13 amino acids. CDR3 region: CASSTEVSETQYF. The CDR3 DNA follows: TGTGCCAGCAGCACAGAGGTATCGGAGACCCAGTACTTC.

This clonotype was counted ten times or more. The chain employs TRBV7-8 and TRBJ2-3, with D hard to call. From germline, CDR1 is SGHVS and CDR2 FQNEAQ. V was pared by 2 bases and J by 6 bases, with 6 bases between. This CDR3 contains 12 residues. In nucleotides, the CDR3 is TGTGCCAGCAGCTTAACCCCGGATACGCAGTATTTT. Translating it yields CASSLTPDTQYF.

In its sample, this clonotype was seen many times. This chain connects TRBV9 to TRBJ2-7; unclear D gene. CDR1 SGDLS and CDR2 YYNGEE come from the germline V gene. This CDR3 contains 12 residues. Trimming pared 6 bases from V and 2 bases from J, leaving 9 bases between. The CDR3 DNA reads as TGTGCCAGCAAAGCCTGGGCCTACGAGCAGTACTTC. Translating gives CASKAWAYEQYF.

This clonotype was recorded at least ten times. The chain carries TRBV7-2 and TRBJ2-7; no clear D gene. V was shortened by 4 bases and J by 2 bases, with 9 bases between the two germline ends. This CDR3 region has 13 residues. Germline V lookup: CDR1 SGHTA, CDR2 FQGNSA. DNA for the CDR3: TGTGCCAGCAGCTCTTATGGGACCTACGAGCAGTACTTC. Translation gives CASSSYGTYEQYF.

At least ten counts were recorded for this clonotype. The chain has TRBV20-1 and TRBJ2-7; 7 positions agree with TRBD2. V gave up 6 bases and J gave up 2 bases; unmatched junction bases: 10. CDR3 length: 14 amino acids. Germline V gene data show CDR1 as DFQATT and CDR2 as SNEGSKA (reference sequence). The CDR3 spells CSAPVAGTTYEQYF. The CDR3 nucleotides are TGCAGTGCCCCCGTCGCCGGGACTACCTACGAGCAGTACTTC.

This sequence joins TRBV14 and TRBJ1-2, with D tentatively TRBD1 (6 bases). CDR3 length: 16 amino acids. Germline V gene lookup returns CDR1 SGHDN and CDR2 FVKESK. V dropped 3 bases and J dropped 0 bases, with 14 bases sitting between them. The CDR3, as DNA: TGTGCCAGCAGCCATGGGGGCCTAAGCCCTAACTATGGCTACACCTTC. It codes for CASSHGGLSPNYGYTF.

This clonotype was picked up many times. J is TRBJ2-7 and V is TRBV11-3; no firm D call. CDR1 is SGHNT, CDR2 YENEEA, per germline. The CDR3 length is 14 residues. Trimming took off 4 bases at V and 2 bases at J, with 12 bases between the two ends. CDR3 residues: CASSSPPNTYEQYF. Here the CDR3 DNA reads TGTGCCAGCAGCTCGCCCCCGAATACCTACGAGCAGTACTTC.

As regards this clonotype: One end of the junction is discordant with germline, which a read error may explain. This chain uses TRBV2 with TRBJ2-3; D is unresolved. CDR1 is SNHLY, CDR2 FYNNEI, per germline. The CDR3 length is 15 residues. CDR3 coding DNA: TGTGCCATCAGTGAGCCATCCCTCTACACAGATGCGCAGTATTTT. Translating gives CAISEPSLYTDAQYF.

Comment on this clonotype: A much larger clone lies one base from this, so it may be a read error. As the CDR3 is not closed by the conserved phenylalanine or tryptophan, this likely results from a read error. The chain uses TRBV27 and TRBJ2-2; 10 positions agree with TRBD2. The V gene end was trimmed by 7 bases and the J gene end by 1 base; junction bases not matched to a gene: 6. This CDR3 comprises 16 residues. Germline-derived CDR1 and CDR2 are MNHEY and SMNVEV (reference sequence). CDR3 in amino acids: CASNHGLAVNTGELFS. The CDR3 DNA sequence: TGTGCCAGCAACCATGGACTAGCGGTGAACACCGGGGAGCTGTTTTCT.

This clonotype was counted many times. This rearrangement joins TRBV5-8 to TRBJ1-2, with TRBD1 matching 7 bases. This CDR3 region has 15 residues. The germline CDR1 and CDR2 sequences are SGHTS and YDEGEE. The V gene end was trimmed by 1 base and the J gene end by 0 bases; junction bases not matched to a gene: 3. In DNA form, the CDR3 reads TGTGCCAGCAGCTTGAGGCAGGGGGCTAACTATGGCTACACCTTC. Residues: CASSLRQGANYGYTF.

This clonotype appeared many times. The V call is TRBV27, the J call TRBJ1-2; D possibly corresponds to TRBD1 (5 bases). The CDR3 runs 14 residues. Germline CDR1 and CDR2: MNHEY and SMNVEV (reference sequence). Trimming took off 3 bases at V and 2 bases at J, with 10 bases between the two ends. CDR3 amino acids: CASSLGQENYGYTF. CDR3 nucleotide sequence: TGTGCCAGCAGTTTGGGGCAGGAAAACTATGGCTACACCTTC.

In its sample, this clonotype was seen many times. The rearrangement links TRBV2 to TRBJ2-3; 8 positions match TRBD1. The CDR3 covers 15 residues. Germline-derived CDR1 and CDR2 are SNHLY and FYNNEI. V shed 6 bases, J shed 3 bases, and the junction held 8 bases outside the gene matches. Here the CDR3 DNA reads TGTGCCAGCAGCACACAGGGGGTGTATACAGATACGCAGTATTTT. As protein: CASSTQGVYTDTQYF. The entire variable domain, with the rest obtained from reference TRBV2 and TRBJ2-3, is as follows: EPEVTQTPSHQVTQMGQEVILRCVPISNHLYFYWYRQILGQKVEFLVSFYNNEISEKSEIFDDQFSVERPDGSNFTLKIRSTKLEDSAMYFCASSTQGVYTDTQYFGPGTRLTVL.

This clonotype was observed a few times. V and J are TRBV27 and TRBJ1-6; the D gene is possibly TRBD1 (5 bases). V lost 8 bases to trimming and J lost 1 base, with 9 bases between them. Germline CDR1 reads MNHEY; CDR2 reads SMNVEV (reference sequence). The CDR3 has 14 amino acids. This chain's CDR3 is CASAPGSYNSPLHF. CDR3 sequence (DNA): TGTGCCAGCGCACCAGGGTCCTATAATTCACCCCTCCACTTT.

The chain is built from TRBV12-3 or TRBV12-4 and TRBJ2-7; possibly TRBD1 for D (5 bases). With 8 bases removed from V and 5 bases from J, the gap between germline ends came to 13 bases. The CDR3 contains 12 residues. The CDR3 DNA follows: TGTGCCAGCTCCACAGGATCGCACGAGCAGTACTTC. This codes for CASSTGSHEQYF.

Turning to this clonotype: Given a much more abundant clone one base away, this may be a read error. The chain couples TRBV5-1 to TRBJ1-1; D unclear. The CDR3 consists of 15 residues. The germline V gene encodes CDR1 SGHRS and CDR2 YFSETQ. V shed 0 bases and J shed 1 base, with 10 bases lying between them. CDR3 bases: TGCGCCAGCAGCTTGGAATCCCAGAAGAACACTGAAGCTTTCTTT. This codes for CASSLESQKNTEAFF. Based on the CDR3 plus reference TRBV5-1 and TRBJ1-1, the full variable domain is KAGVTQTPRYLIKTRGQQVTLSCSPISGHRSVSWYQQTPGQGLQFLFEYFSETQRNKGNFPGRFSGRQFSNSRSEMNVSTLELGDSALYLCASSLESQKNTEAFFGQGTRLTVV.

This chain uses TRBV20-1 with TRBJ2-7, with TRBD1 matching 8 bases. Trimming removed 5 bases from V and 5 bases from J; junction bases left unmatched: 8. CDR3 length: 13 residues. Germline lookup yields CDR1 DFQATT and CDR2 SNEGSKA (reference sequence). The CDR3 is CSARDRLKDEQYF. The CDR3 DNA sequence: TGCAGTGCTCGGGACAGGCTTAAGGACGAGCAGTACTTC.

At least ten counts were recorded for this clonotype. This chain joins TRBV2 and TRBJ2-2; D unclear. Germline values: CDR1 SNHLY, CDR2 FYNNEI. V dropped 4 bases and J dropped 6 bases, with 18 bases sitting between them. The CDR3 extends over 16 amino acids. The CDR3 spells CASSGVGVGRSGELFF. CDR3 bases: TGTGCCAGCAGTGGCGTAGGTGTGGGTAGGTCCGGGGAGCTGTTTTTT.